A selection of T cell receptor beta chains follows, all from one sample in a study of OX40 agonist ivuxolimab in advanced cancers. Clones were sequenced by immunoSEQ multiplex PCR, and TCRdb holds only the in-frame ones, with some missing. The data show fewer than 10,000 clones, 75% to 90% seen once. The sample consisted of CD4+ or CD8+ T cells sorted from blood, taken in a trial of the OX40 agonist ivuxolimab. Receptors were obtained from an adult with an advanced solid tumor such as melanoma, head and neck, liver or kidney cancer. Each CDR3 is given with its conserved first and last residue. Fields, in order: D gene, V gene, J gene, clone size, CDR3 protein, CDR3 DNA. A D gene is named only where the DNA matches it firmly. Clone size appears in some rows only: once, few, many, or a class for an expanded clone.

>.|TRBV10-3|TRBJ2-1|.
CAISGRSYSYNEQFF
TGTGCCATCAGTGGGCGGTCGTATTCCTACAATGAGCAGTTCTTC
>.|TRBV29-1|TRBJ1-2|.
CSVEGTAYGYTF
TGCAGCGTTGAAGGGACAGCTTATGGCTACACCTTC
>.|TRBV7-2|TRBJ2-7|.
CASSSREVGGYEQYF
TGTGCCAGCAGTTCCAGGGAAGTCGGGGGCTACGAGCAGTACTTC
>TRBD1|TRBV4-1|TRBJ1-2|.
CASSYGTGSYGYTF
TGCGCCAGTAGCTATGGGACAGGGAGCTATGGCTACACCTTC
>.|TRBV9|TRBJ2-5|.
CASSVEAIWETQYF
TGTGCCAGCAGCGTAGAAGCGATATGGGAGACCCAGTACTTC
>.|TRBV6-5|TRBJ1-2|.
CASSRQQDYGYTF
TGTGCCAGCAGCCGTCAGCAAGACTATGGCTACACCTTC
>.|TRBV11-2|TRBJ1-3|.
CASSLSRGPSGNTIYF
TGTGCCAGCAGCTTAAGCCGGGGTCCCTCTGGAAACACCATATATTTT
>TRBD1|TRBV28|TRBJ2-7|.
CASSFAGTGITSYEQYF
TGTGCCAGCAGTTTCGCCGGGACAGGCATTACCTCCTACGAGCAGTACTTC
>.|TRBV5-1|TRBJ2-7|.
CASSSSTGAYSLWYF
TGCGCCAGCAGCTCCTCGACAGGCGCCTACTCTCTCTGGTACTTC
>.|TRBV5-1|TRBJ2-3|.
CASSLDGTRDTQYF
TGCGCCAGCAGCTTGGACGGAACCAGAGATACGCAGTATTTT
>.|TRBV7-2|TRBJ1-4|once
CASSPRVLGDEKLFF
TGTGCCAGCAGCCCCCGGGTCCTTGGGGATGAAAAACTGTTTTTT
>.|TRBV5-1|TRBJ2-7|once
CASSLEYEQYF
TGCGCCAGCAGCTTGGAGTACGAGCAGTACTTC
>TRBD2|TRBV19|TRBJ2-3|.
CASSLSFRLAASDTQYF
TGTGCCAGTAGTTTGTCGTTTCGACTAGCGGCTTCTGATACGCAGTATTTT
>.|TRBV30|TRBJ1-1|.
CAWQRAGGNTEAFF
TGTGCCTGGCAACGGGCGGGGGGGAACACTGAAGCTTTCTTT
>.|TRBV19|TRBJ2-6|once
CASSIQGSGANVLTF
TGTGCCAGTAGTATACAGGGTTCTGGGGCCAACGTCCTGACTTTC
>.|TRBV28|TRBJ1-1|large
CASSAATGKMNTEAFF
TGTGCCAGCAGTGCCGCAACAGGGAAGATGAACACTGAAGCTTTCTTT
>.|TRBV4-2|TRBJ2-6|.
CASSQDSAVSSGANVLTF
TGTGCCAGCAGCCAAGACAGCGCAGTTTCCTCTGGGGCCAACGTCCTGACTTTC
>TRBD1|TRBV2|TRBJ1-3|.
CAITGEARGNTIYF
TGTGCCATCACAGGGGAAGCGAGGGGAAACACCATATATTTT
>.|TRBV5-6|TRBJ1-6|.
CASSFWQVNSPLHF
TGTGCCAGCAGCTTCTGGCAAGTTAATTCACCCCTCCACTTT
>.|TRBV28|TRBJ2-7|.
CASSLLGVKYEQYF
TGTGCCAGCAGTTTATTGGGAGTTAAATACGAGCAGTACTTC
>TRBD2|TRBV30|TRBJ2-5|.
CAWSLTSGGETQYF
TGTGCCTGGAGTCTGACTAGCGGGGGAGAGACCCAGTACTTC
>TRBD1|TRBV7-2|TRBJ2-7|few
CASRPGGQGSYEQYF
TGTGCCAGCAGGCCCGGGGGACAGGGATCCTACGAGCAGTACTTC
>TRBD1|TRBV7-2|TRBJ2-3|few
CASSRRQGSADTQYF
TGTGCCAGCAGCAGGAGACAGGGGTCGGCAGATACGCAGTATTTT
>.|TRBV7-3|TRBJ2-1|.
CASSLRLTGGEQFF
TGTGCCAGCAGCTTAAGGCTCACCGGAGGGGAGCAGTTCTTC
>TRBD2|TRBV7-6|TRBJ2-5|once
CASSSVGGRGKETQYF
TGTGCCAGCAGCTCAGTGGGCGGGAGAGGGAAAGAGACCCAGTACTTC
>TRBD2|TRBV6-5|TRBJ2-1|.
CASSYLAGGNNEQFF
TGTGCCAGCAGTTACCTAGCGGGAGGGAACAATGAGCAGTTCTTC
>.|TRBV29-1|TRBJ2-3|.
CSVEISRVPQYF
TGCAGCGTTGAAATATCCAGGGTCCCGCAGTATTTT
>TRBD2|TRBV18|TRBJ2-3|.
CASSPIAGGADTQYF
TGTGCCAGCTCACCGATAGCGGGAGGGGCAGATACGCAGTATTTT
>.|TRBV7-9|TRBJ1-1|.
CASSLTLNTEAFF
TGTGCCAGCAGCTTAACATTGAACACTGAAGCTTTCTTT